This T cell receptor (beta chain) was profiled in a study of response to subunit inactivated influenza vaccine. V lost 4 bases and J lost 1, with 4 bases in between. The V gene's germline CDR1 is SQVTM and CDR2 ANQGSEA. The CDR3 has 12 residues. TCRdb ran MiXCR on the RT-PCR reads and lists one entry per CDR3 protein. This table holds roughly 190,000 distinct CDR3 sequences, 13% to 15% found once. The sample in question was CD8+ T cells sorted from PBMCs, obtained roughly 5 days after vaccination. The TCR comes from a man in his fifties or sixties who received an inactivated influenza vaccine. The chain couples TRBV29-1 to TRBJ2-2; D unclear. CDR3 nucleotide sequence: TGCAGCGTTGCCGGGAACACCGGGGAGCTGTTTTTT. Encoded protein: CSVAGNTGELFF.